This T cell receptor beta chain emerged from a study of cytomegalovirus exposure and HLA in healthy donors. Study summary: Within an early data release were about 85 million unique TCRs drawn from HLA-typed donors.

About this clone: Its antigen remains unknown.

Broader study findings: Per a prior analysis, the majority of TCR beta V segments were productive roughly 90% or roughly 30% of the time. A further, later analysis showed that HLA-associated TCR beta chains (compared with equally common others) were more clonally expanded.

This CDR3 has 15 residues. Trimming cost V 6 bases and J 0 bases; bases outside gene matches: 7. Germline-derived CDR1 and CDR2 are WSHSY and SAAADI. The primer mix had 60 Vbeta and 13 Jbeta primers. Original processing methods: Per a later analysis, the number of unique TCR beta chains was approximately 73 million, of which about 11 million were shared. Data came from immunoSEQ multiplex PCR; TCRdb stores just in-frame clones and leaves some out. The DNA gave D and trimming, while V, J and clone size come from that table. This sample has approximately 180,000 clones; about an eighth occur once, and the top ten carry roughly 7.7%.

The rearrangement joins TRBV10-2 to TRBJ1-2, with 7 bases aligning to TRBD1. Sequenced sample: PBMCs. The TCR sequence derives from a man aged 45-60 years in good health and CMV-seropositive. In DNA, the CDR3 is TGCGCCAGCAGCGCCACAGGGGAAACTAACTATGGCTACACCTTC. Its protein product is CASSATGETNYGYTF.